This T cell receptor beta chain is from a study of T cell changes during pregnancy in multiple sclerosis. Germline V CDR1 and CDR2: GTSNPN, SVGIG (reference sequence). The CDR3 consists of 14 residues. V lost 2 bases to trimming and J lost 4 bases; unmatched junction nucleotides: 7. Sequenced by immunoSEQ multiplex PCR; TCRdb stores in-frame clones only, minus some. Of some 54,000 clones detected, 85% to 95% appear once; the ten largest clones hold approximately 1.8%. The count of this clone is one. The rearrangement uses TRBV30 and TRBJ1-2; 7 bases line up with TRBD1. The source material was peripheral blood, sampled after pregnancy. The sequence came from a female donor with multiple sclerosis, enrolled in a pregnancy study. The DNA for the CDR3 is TGTGCCTGGAGTTTAGGACAGGCCTCCTATGGCTACACCTTC. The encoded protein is CAWSLGQASYGYTF.